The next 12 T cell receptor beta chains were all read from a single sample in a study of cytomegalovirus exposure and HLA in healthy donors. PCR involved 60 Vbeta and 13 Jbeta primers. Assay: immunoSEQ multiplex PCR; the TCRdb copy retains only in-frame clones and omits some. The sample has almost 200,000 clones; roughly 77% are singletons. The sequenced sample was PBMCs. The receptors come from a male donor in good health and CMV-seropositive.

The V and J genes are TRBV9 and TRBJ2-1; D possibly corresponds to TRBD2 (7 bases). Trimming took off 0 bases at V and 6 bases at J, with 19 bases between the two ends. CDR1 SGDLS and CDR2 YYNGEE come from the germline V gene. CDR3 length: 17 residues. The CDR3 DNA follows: TGTGCCAGCAGCGTAGATTGTCCGGGGGGCGAGCCCAATGAGCAGTTCTTC. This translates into CASSVDCPGGEPNEQFF.

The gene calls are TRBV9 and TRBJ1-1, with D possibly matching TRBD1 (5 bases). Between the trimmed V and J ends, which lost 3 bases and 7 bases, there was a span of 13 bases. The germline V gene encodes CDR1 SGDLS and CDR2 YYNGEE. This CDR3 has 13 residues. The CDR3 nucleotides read TGTGCCAGCAGCGGTGGGACTGAAGTTGAAGCTTTCTTT. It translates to CASSGGTEVEAFF.

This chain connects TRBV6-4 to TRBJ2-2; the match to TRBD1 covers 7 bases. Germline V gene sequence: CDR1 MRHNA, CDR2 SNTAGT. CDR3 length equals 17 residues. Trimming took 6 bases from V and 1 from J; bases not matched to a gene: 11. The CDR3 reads CASSGKLQGRNTGELFF. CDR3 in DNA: TGTGCCAGCAGCGGGAAATTACAGGGGCGGAACACCGGGGAGCTGTTTTTT.

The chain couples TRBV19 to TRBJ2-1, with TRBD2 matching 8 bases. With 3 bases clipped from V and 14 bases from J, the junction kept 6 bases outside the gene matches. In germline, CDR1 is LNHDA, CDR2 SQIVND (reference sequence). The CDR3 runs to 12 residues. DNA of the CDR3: TGTGCCAGTAGTATCCGGGAGGGCGGGAAGTTCTTC. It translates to CASSIREGGKFF.

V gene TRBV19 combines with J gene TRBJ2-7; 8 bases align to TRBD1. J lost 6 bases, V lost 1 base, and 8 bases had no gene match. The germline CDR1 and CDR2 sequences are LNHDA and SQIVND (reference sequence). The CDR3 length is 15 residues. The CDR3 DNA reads TGTGCCAGTAGTATAGGCCGGACAGGGCTGGGCGAGCAGTACTTC. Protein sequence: CASSIGRTGLGEQYF.

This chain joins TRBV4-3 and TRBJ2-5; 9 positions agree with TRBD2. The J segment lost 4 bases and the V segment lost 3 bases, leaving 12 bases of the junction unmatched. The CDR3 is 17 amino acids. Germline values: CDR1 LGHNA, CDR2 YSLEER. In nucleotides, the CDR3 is TGCGCCAGCAGCCAGCGGGATAGCGGGAGAGGCGGAGAGACCCAGTACTTC. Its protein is CASSQRDSGRGGETQYF.

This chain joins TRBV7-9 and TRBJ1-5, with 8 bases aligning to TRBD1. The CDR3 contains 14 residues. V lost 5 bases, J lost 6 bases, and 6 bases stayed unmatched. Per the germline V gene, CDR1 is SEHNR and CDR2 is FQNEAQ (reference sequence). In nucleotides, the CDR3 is TGTGCCAGCAGCCCCGGGACAGGACTTCAGCCCCAGCATTTT. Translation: CASSPGTGLQPQHF.

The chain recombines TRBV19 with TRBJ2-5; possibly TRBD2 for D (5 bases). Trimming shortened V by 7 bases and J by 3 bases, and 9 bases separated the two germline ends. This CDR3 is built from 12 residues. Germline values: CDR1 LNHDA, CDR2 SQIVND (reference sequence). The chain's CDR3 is CASNRGKETQYF. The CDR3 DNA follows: TGTGCCAGTAACCGGGGAAAAGAGACCCAGTACTTC.

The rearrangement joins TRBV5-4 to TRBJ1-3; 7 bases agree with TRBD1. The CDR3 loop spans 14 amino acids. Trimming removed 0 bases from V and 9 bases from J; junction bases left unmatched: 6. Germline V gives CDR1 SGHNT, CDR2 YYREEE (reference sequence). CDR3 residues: CASSLARQGGTIYF. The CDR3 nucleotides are TGTGCCAGCAGCTTGGCCCGGCAGGGGGGCACCATATATTTT.

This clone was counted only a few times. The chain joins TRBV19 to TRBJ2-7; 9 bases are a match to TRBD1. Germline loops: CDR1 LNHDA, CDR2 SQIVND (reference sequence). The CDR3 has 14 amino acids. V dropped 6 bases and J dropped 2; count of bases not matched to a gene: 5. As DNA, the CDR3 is TGTGCCAGTAGGGGACAGGGAAGACCCTACGAGCAGTACTTC. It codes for CASRGQGRPYEQYF. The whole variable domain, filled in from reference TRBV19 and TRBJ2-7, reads DGGITQSPKYLFRKEGQNVTLSCEQNLNHDAMYWYRQDPGQGLRLIYYSQIVNDFQKGDIAEGYSVSREKKESFPLTVTSAQKNPTAFYLCASRGQGRPYEQYFGPGTRLTVT.

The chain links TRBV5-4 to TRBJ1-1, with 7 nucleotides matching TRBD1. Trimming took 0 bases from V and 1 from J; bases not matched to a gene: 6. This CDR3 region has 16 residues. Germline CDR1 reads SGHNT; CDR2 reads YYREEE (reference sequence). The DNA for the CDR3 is TGTGCCAGCAGCTTGGCTTTCCGGACAGGGAACACTGAAGCTTTCTTT. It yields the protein CASSLAFRTGNTEAFF.

CDR3: CASSRLAGTDTQYF. The CDR3 coding sequence is TGTGCCAGCAGCAGACTAGCGGGGACAGATACGCAGTATTTT. V is TRBV7-3 and J is TRBJ2-3; 11 nucleotides line up with TRBD2. V was clipped by 5 bases and J by 3 bases; unmatched bases: 1. CDR1 is SGHTA and CDR2 is FQGTGA in the germline V gene. The CDR3 is 14 residues long.